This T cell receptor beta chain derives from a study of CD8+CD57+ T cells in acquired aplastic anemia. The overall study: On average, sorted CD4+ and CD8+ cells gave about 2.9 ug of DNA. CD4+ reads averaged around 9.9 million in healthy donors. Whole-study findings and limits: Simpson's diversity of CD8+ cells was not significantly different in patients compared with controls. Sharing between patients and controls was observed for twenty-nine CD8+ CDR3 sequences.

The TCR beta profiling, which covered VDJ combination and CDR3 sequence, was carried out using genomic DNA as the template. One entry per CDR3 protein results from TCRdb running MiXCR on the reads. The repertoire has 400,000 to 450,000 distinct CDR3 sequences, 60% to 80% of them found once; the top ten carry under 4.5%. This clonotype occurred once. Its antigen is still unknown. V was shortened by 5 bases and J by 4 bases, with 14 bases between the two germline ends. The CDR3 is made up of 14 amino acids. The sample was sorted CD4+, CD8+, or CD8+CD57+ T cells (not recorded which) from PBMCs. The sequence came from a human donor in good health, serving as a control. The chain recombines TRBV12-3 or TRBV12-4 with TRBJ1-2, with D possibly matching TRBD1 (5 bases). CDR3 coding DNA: TGTGCCAGCAGTCCAACGGGGCCTGTCTATGGCTACACCTTC. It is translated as CASSPTGPVYGYTF.